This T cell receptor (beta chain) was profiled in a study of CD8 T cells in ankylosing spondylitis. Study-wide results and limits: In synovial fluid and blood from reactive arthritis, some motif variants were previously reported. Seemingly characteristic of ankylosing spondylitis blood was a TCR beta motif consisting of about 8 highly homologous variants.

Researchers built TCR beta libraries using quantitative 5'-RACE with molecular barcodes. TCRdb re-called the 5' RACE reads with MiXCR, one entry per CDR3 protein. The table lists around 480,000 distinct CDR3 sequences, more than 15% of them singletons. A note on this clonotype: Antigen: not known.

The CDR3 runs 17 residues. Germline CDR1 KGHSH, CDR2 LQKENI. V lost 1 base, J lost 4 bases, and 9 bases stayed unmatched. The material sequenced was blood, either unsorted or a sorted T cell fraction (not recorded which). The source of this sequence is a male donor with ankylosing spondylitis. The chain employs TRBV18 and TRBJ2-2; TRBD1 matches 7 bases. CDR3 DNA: TGTGCCAGCTCACCACTTGATGGACAGGTCATCACCGGGGAGCTGTTTTTT. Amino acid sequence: CASSPLDGQVITGELFF.